Following are 27 T cell receptor beta chains from one sample sequenced in a study of cytomegalovirus exposure and HLA in healthy donors. In the PCR, 60 Vbeta and 13 Jbeta primers were used. The assay was immunoSEQ multiplex PCR, and TCRdb's table has in-frame clones only and misses some. Of tens of thousands of clones listed, approximately 71% are singletons. The specimen sequenced was PBMCs. These receptors were obtained from a woman aged 40 to 49 in good health and CMV-seropositive.

The V call is TRBV18, the J call TRBJ1-5, with a possible D match to TRBD1 (6 bases). Deletions cut 3 bases from V and 8 bases from J, with 20 bases between. The germline CDR1 and CDR2 sequences are KGHSH and LQKENI. The CDR3 length is 16 residues. The CDR3 spells CASSPGVRRTEEPQHF. As DNA, the CDR3 is TGTGCCAGCTCACCCGGCGTCCGAAGGACAGAGGAGCCCCAGCATTTT.

The chain's CDR3 is CASSTQGVPNEKLFF. CDR3 bases: TGTGCCAGTAGCACACAGGGGGTACCTAATGAAAAACTGTTTTTT. The rearrangement uses TRBV19 and TRBJ1-4; 8 positions match TRBD1. Per the germline V gene, CDR1 is LNHDA and CDR2 is SQIVND (reference sequence). The CDR3 has 15 amino acids. Trimming removed 6 bases from V and 3 bases from J; junction bases left unmatched: 6.

The chain links TRBV30 to TRBJ1-2; the D is unclear. Germline V gene sequence: CDR1 GTSNPN, CDR2 SVGIG (reference sequence). The CDR3 consists of 15 residues. The V end was cut by 0 bases, the J end by 8 bases, with 19 bases between. The CDR3: CAWSVLRVGMEGYTF. DNA for the CDR3: TGTGCCTGGAGTGTACTAAGAGTCGGGATGGAGGGCTACACCTTC.

V and J are TRBV29-1 and TRBJ2-7; weak D call: TRBD2 (5 bases). Trimming removed 2 bases at V and 7 bases at J, with 12 bases between. This CDR3 region has 12 residues. Per the germline V gene, CDR1 is SQVTM and CDR2 is ANQGSEA. The CDR3 region is CSVETGFREQYF. In nucleotides, the CDR3 is TGCAGCGTTGAAACGGGATTCCGGGAGCAGTACTTC.

CDR3 in DNA: TGTGCCAGCAGGAGGAACACCCGAGACTACGAGCAGTACTTC. Its protein is CASRRNTRDYEQYF. This rearrangement joins TRBV6-1 to TRBJ2-7, with D unresolved. Germline V CDR1 and CDR2: MNHNS, SASEGT. The CDR3 extends over 14 amino acids. V was shortened by 6 bases and J by 3 bases, with 15 bases between the two germline ends.

The chain combines TRBV5-6 with TRBJ2-3; TRBD2 might be the D (6 bases). Per germline, CDR1 SGHDT and CDR2 YYEEEE. Trimming left V 0 bases short and J 0 bases short, with 17 bases between. CDR3 size: 18 residues. The CDR3 bases are TGTGCCAGCAGCTTGGTGGGTAGCGGCGGCCCCAGCACAGATACGCAGTATTTT. Translating it yields CASSLVGSGGPSTDTQYF.

The chain has TRBV6-1 and TRBJ2-7, with a tentative D call TRBD1 (6 bases). The V gene lost 5 bases and the J gene lost 6 bases, with 14 bases spanning the gap. In germline, CDR1 is MNHNS, CDR2 SASEGT. The CDR3 runs 13 residues. CDR3 sequence: CASSPPTGSEQYF. For the CDR3, the DNA is TGTGCCAGCAGTCCTCCGACAGGTTCCGAGCAGTACTTC.

This clone was picked up a small number of times. The chain employs TRBV9 and TRBJ1-3, with 9 positions matching TRBD1. Losses at the gene ends were 0 bases for V and 4 bases for J; bases not matched to a gene: 2. This CDR3 has 15 amino acids. Germline lookup yields CDR1 SGDLS and CDR2 YYNGEE. This CDR3 reads CASSVGGQGGNTIYF. DNA of the CDR3: TGTGCCAGCAGCGTAGGGGGACAGGGAGGAAACACCATATATTTT. Full variable domain (missing parts from reference TRBV9 and TRBJ1-3): DSGVTQTPKHLITATGQRVTLRCSPRSGDLSVYWYQQSLDQGLQFLIQYYNGEERAKGNILERFSAQQFPDLHSELNLSSLELGDSALYFCASSVGGQGGNTIYFGEGSWLTVV.

This clone was seen once. In nucleotides, the CDR3 is TGTGCCAGCAGCGACGGGAAAGCGAACACTGAAGCTTTCTTT. Amino acids: CASSDGKANTEAFF. The chain employs TRBV21-1 and TRBJ1-1. TRBV21-1 is a pseudogene locus. This CDR3 has 14 amino acids.

This clone came up once. This chain connects TRBV6-4 to TRBJ2-3, with TRBD1 as a possible D gene (5 bases). CDR3 length: 16 amino acids. V gave up 0 bases and J gave up 1 base, with 11 bases separating them. CDR1 is MRHNA, CDR2 SNTAGT, per germline. The CDR3 nucleotides are TGTGCCAGCAGTGACTCTGGGGCCTCCCGCACAGATACGCAGTATTTT. This translates into CASSDSGASRTDTQYF.

The chain combines TRBV4-1 with TRBJ2-7, with 7 bases that match TRBD1. This CDR3 comprises 15 residues. Germline CDR1 is MGHRA and CDR2 is YSYEKL. V lost 0 bases, J lost 4 bases, and 6 bases stayed unmatched. The CDR3 loop is CASSQERGPGYEQYF. The CDR3 nucleotides read TGCGCCAGCAGCCAAGAAAGGGGGCCCGGGTACGAGCAGTACTTC.

This chain links TRBV9 with TRBJ2-2, with D possibly TRBD1 on 7 matching bases. The V gene's germline CDR1 is SGDLS and CDR2 YYNGEE. Deletions cut 0 bases from V and 6 bases from J, with 18 bases between. The CDR3 loop spans 17 amino acids. The CDR3: CASSVEAGGFLAGELFF. The CDR3 nucleotides read TGTGCCAGCAGCGTAGAAGCAGGGGGGTTCCTAGCCGGGGAGCTGTTTTTT.

The chain recombines TRBV6-1 with TRBJ1-6; D is unresolved. CDR3 length: 13 amino acids. V lost 6 bases to trimming and J lost 10 bases, with 13 bases between them. The germline CDR1 and CDR2 sequences are MNHNS and SASEGT. The CDR3 protein is CASRPYGRSPLHF. In DNA form, the CDR3 reads TGTGCCAGCAGACCCTACGGGAGATCACCCCTCCACTTT.

The CDR3 here is CSCLGAEAFF. CDR3 nucleotides: TGCAGCTGTTTGGGCGCTGAAGCTTTCTTT. The rearrangement links TRBV20-1 to TRBJ1-1; D remains ambiguous. The CDR3 is 10 residues long. Per the germline V gene, CDR1 is DFQATT and CDR2 is SNEGSKA (reference sequence).

This clone showed up just a few times. This sample also contains other DNA sequences that code for the same CDR3. V and J are TRBV19 and TRBJ1-1, with D unclear. The V gene's germline CDR1 is LNHDA and CDR2 SQIVND (reference sequence). V was clipped by 5 bases and J by 10 bases, with 11 bases between them. The CDR3 consists of 11 residues. CDR3 nucleotides: TGTGCCAGTAGTCAACGGTCCCGAGCTTTCTTT. It translates to CASSQRSRAFF.

There are a few counts of this clone. The chain joins TRBV5-1 to TRBJ1-1; possible D gene TRBD1, 6 bases. The germline V gene has CDR1 SGHRS and CDR2 YFSETQ. V gave up 2 bases and J gave up 5 bases, with 13 bases separating them. The CDR3 spans 14 residues. DNA for the CDR3: TGCGCCAGCAGCTTTGGTGAAAGGGGGACTGAAGCTTTCTTT. Amino acid sequence: CASSFGERGTEAFF.

J is TRBJ1-3 and V is TRBV13; 9 nucleotides line up with TRBD1. From germline, CDR1 is PRHDT and CDR2 FYEKMQ (reference sequence). The CDR3 loop spans 14 amino acids. Unmatched junction bases numbered 9, after V lost 7 bases and J lost 8 bases. Here the CDR3 reads CASTRRTGAHTIYF. The CDR3 DNA follows: TGTGCCAGCACCCGCCGGACAGGGGCTCACACCATATATTTT.

The chain employs TRBV7-2 and TRBJ1-2, with D uncertain. This CDR3 has 13 residues. Germline values: CDR1 SGHTA, CDR2 FQGNSA. V was trimmed by 5 bases and J by 3 bases, leaving 10 bases between them. CDR3 sequence: CASSPRRDYGYTF. Written as DNA, the CDR3 is TGTGCCAGCAGCCCCCGGAGGGACTATGGCTACACCTTC.

The V gene is TRBV2, the J gene TRBJ2-7, with a possible D match to TRBD2 (5 bases). CDR3 length: 12 residues. The germline V gene has CDR1 SNHLY and CDR2 FYNNEI. V was shortened by 8 bases and J by 5 bases, with 13 bases between the two germline ends. This CDR3 reads CASRDRGNEQYF. The CDR3 DNA sequence: TGTGCCAGCCGGGATCGGGGAAACGAGCAGTACTTC.

The chain couples TRBV9 to TRBJ2-2; TRBD1 matches at 7 bases. CDR3 length equals 16 residues. Germline-derived CDR1 and CDR2 are SGDLS and YYNGEE. V dropped 1 base and J dropped 1; count of bases not matched to a gene: 4. The CDR3: CASSVRGLRNTGELFF. The CDR3 coding sequence is TGTGCCAGCAGCGTAAGGGGGCTTCGGAACACCGGGGAGCTGTTTTTT.

The genes are TRBV7-9 and TRBJ1-1; the match to TRBD1 covers 7 bases. Trimming at V came to 4 bases and at J to 5 bases, leaving 10 bases not matched to a gene. Germline V gene lookup returns CDR1 SEHNR and CDR2 FQNEAQ (reference sequence). This CDR3 is built from 15 residues. CDR3 in DNA: TGTGCCAGCAGCTCCTCAGGGGGGCGGGGTACTGAAGCTTTCTTT. Translation gives CASSSSGGRGTEAFF.

The chain uses TRBV5-4 and TRBJ1-2; D gene unclear. The V end was cut by 4 bases, the J end by 8 bases, with 12 bases between. Germline CDR1 is SGHNT and CDR2 is YYREEE (reference sequence). The CDR3 loop spans 12 amino acids. DNA for the CDR3: TGTGCCAGCAGCCAAGAGCAGAGGGGCTACACCTTC. This sequence encodes CASSQEQRGYTF.

This clone was seen a handful of times. The chain links TRBV10-2 to TRBJ1-6, with a tentative D call TRBD1 (5 bases). CDR1 WSHSY and CDR2 SAAADI come from the germline V gene. V gave up 6 bases and J gave up 6 bases, with 15 bases separating them. The length of the CDR3 is 15 residues. CDR3 DNA: TGCGCCAGCAGCCGCGACAGCCCAAGTAATTCACCCCTCCACTTT. This codes for CASSRDSPSNSPLHF.

This clone has only a few counts. J is TRBJ2-7 and V is TRBV2, with 8 bases that match TRBD1. Germline V CDR1 and CDR2: SNHLY, FYNNEI. After removal of 3 bases from V and 5 bases from J, the junction contained 12 bases not matched to a gene. CDR3 length: 16 amino acids. DNA for the CDR3: TGTGCCAGCAGTGAGGGCCAGGGGGCGGACGGGGACGAGCAGTACTTC. Its translation is CASSEGQGADGDEQYF.

The chain is built from TRBV11-2 and TRBJ1-3; 8 bases are shared with TRBD1. The CDR3 has 17 amino acids. The trim removed 2 bases at V and 1 base at J, leaving 7 bases unmatched. The V gene's germline CDR1 is SGHAT and CDR2 FQNNGV. In DNA form, the CDR3 reads TGTGCCAGCAGCTTATGGACAGGGTCCACATCTGGAAACACCATATATTTT. It is translated as CASSLWTGSTSGNTIYF.

The rearrangement links TRBV29-1 to TRBJ2-4, with a possible D match to TRBD2 (5 bases). The CDR3 runs to 13 residues. CDR1 is SQVTM, CDR2 ANQGSEA, per germline. Trimming took 3 bases from V and 5 from J, leaving 11 bases between them. In nucleotides, the CDR3 is TGCAGCGTTGATTTCGGAGGAGAAAACATTCAGTACTTC. The encoded protein is CSVDFGGENIQYF.

The rearrangement joins TRBV6-5 to TRBJ1-2; TRBD1 matches 7 bases. Germline V gene data show CDR1 as MNHEY and CDR2 as SVGAGI. This CDR3 region has 13 residues. Trimming removed 5 bases from V and 4 bases from J; junction bases left unmatched: 4. The CDR3 spells CASSPTGIYGYTF. CDR3 sequence (DNA): TGTGCCAGCAGTCCGACAGGGATCTATGGCTACACCTTC.